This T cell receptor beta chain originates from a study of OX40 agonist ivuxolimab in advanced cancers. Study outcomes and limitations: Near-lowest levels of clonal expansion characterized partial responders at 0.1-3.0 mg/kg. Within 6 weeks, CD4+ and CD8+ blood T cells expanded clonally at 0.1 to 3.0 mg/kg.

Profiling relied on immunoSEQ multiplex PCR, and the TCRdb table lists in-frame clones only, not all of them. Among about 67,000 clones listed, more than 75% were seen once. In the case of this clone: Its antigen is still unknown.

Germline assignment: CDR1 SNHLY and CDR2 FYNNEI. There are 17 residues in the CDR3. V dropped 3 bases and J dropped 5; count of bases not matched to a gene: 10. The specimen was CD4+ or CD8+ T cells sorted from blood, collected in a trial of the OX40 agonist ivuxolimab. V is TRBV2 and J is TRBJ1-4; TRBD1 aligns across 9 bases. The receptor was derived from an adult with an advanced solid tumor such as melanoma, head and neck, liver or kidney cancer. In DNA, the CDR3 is TGTGCCAGCAGTGATCTTGGTGGGACAGGGAGCAATGAAAAACTGTTTTTT. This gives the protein CASSDLGGTGSNEKLFF.